The TCR beta chain under discussion was sequenced for a study of chemoradiotherapy in HPV16-positive cancers. Study background: Candidate HPV-specific clones and shared TCR motifs came from a couple of HPV16-positive patients.

The method was immunoSEQ multiplex PCR; TCRdb's version includes in-frame clones alone and lacks a portion of them. The table includes tens of thousands of clones, 80% detected once. Trimming removed 5 bases at V and 9 bases at J, with 11 bases between. Germline CDR1 SEHNR, CDR2 FQNEAQ (reference sequence). The CDR3 runs to 12 residues. Sequences were derived from blood, sampled from a patient who underwent chemoradiotherapy. The receptor was isolated from a human donor with HPV-associated anogenital cancer. The gene calls are TRBV7-9 and TRBJ2-1; a possible D gene is TRBD1 (5 bases). The CDR3: CASSPGHSEQFF. The CDR3 DNA reads TGTGCCAGCAGCCCAGGACACTCTGAGCAGTTCTTC.